What follows is one T cell receptor (beta chain) and its context. What it binds is unknown. Other DNA variants within this sample encode the same CDR3. This record belongs to a study of immune evolution from preneoplasia to lung adenocarcinoma. Notes on the study in general: Later-stage lesions seemingly showed higher T cell density and diversity than normal lung.

Resections took place in Japan or China from 2014 to 2017. Two lung cancer pathologists independently confirmed each histologic diagnosis. Nucleic acids came from premalignant or tumor cells enriched by macro-dissection. Losses at the gene ends were 5 bases for V and 3 bases for J; bases not matched to a gene: 6. The CDR3 has 15 residues. In germline, CDR1 is MNHEY, CDR2 SMNVEV (reference sequence). Sequenced by immunoSEQ multiplex PCR; TCRdb stores in-frame clones only, minus some. The repertoire holds about 6,300 clones, over 65% seen once, with roughly 7.1% in the top ten. What was sequenced was FFPE minimally invasive lung adenocarcinoma tissue. The TCR was taken from a person aged 55 to 79 with lung adenocarcinoma. V usage is TRBV27 and J usage is TRBJ1-1; 10 positions match TRBD1. CDR3 nucleotides: TGTGCCAGCAGTCACTCGACAGGGGGCCACACTGAAGCTTTCTTT. Residues: CASSHSTGGHTEAFF.